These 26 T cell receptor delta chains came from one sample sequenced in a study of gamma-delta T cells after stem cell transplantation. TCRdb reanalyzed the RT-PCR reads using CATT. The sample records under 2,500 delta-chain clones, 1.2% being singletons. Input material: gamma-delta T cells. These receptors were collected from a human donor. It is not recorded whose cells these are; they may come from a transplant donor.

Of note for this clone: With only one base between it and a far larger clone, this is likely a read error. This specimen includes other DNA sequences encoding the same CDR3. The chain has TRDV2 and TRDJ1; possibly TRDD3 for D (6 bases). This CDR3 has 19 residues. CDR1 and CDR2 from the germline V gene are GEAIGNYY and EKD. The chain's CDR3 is CACDGLSGDARLNTDKLIF. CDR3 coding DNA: TGTGCCTGTGACGGTTTATCTGGGGATGCTCGACTTAACACCGATAAACTCATCTTC.

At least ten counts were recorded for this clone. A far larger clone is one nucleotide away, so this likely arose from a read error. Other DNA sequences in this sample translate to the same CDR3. The chain's CDR3 is CACDTATGGISWDTRQMFF. The CDR3 region has the DNA TGTGCCTGTGACACCGCAACTGGGGGTATTTCCTGGGACACCCGGCAGATGTTTTTC. The gene calls are TRDV2 and TRDJ3; 8 nucleotides agree with TRDD3. Germline loops: CDR1 GEAIGNYY, CDR2 EKD. The CDR3 spans 19 residues.

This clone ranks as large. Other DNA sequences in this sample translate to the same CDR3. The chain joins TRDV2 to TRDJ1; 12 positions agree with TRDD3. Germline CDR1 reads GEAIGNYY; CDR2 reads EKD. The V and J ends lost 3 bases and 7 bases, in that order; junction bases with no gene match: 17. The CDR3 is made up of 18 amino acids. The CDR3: CACDPVAGGYASRSKLIF. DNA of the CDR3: TGTGCCTGTGACCCCGTGGCTGGGGGATACGCGTCAAGGAGTAAACTCATCTTT.

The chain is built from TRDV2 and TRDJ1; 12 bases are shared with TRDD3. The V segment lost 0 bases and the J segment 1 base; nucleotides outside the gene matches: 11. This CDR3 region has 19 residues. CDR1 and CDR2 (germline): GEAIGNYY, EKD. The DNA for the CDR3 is TGTGCCTGTGACACCTTACCCGTACTGGGGGATACCCTCACCGATAAACTCATCTTT. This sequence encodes CACDTLPVLGDTLTDKLIF.

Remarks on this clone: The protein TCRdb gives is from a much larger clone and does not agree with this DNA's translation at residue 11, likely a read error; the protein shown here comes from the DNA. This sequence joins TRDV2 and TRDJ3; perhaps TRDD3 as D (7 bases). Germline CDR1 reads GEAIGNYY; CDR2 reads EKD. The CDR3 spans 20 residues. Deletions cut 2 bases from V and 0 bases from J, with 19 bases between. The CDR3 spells CACDKALGFLNSWDTRQMFF. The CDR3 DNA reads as TGTGCCTGTGACAAAGCACTGGGGTTCCTAAACTCCTGGGACACCCGACAGATGTTTTTC.

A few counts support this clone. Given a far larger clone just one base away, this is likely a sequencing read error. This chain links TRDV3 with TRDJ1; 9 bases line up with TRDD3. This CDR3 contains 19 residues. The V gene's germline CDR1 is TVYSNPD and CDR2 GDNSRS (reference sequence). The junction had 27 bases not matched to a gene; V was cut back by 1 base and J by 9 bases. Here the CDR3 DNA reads TGTGCCTTTAATTGTCCCCTACCCTGGGGGATCCGACGTGAGTATGAACTCATCTTT. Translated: CAFNCPLPWGIRREYELIF.

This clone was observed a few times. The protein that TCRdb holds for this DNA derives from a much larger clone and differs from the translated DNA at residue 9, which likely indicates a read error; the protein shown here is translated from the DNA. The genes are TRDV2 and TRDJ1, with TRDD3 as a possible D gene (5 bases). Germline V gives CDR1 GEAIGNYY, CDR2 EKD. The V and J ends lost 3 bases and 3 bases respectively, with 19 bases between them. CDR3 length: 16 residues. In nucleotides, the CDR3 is TGTGCCTGTGACGCGCTAGTACTGAGGGATTCCGATAAACTCATCTTT. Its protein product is CACDALVLRDSDKLIF.

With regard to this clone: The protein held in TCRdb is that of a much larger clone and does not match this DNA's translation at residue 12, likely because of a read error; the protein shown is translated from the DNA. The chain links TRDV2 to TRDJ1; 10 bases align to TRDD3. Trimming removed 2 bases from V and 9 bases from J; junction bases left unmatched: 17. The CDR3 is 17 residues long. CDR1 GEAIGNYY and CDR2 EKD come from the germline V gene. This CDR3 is CACDIIQMGDTRAELIF. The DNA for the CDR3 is TGTGCCTGTGACATAATTCAGATGGGGGATACTAGGGCAGAACTCATCTTT.

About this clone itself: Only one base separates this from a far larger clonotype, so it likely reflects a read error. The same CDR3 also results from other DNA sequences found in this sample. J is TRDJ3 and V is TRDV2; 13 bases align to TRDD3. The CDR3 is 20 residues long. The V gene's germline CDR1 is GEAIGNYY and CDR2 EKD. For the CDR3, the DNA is TGTGCCTGTGACACCGTACTGGGGGATACGAAATCCTGGGACACCCGGCAGATGTTTTTC. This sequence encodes CACDTVLGDTKSWDTRQMFF.

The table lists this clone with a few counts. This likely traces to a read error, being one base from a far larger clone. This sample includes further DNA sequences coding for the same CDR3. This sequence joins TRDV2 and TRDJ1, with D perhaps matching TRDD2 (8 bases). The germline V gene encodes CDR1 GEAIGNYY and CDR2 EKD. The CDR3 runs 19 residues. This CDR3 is CACDTAAFLKVGDLDKLIF. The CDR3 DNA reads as TGCGCCTGTGACACCGCGGCCTTCCTAAAGGTGGGGGACCTCGATAAACTCATCTTT.

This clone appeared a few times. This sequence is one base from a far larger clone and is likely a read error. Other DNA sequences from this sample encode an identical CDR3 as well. CDR3 sequence reads: CALGGLGFYPALGDTRPLIF. The DNA for the CDR3 is TGTGCTCTTGGGGGCCTTGGTTTTTACCCAGCACTGGGGGATACCCGGCCACTGATCTTT. The chain couples TRDV1 to TRDJ4; the match to TRDD3 covers 12 bases. J lost 8 bases, V lost 4 bases, and 26 bases had no gene match. Germline V gives CDR1 TSWWSYY, CDR2 QGS. This CDR3 has 20 residues.

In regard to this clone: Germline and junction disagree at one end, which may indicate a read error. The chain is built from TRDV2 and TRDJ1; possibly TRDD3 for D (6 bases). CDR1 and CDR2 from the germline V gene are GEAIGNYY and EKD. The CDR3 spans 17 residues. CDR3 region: CARDAVGPGEPNNGLIF. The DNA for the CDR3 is TGTGCCCGTGACGCCGTTGGGCCGGGGGAACCGAACAACGGACTCATCTTT.

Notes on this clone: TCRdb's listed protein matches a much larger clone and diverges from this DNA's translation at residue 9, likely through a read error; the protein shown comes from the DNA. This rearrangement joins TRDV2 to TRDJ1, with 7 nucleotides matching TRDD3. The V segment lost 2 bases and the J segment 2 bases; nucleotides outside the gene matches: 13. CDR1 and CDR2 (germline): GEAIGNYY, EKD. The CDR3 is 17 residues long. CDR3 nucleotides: TGTGCCTGTGACAGCCTGAGGGGGATGCGCGGGACCGATAAACTCATCTTT. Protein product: CACDSLRGMRGTDKLIF.

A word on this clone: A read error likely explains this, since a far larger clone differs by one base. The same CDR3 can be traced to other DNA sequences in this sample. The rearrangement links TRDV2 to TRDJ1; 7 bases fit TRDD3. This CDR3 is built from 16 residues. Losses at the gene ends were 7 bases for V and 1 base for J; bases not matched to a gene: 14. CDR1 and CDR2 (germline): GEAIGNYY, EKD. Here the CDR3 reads CACDLAGGPRTDKLIF. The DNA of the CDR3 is TGTGCCTGCGACTTGGCTGGGGGCCCACGCACCGATAAACTCATCTTT.

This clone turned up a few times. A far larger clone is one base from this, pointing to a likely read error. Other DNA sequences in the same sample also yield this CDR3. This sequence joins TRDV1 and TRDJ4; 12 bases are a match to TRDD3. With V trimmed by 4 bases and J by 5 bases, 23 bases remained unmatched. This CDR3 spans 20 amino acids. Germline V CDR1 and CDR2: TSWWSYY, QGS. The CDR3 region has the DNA TGTGCTCTTGGGGGCCTTGGTTTTTACCCAGCACTGGGGGATACCCGCCCCCTGATCTTT. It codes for CALGGLGFYPALGDTRPLIF.

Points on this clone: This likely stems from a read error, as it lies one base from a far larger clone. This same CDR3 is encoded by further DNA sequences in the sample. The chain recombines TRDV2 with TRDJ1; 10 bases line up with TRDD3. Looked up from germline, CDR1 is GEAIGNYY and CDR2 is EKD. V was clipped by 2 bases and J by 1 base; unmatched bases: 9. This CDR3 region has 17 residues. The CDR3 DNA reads TGTGCCTGTGACAGCCTGAGGGGGATACGCGGCACCGATAAACTCATCTTT. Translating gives CACDSLRGIRGTDKLIF.

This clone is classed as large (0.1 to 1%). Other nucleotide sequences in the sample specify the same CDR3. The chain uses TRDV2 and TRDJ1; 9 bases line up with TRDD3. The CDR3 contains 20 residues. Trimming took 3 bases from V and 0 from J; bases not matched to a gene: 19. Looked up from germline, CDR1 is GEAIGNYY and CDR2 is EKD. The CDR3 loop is CACDPLVATGGESYTDKLIF. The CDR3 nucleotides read TGTGCCTGTGACCCCTTAGTTGCTACTGGGGGAGAATCGTACACCGATAAACTCATCTTT.

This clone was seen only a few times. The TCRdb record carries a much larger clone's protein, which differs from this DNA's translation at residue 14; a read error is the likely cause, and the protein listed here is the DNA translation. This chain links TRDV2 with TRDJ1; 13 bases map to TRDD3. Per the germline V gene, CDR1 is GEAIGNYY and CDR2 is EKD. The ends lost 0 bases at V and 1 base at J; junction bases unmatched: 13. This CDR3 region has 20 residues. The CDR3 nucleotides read TGTGCCTGTGACACCCTAATACTGGGGGATACGCGGGTTAGCACCGATAAACTCATCTTT. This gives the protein CACDTLILGDTRVSTDKLIF.

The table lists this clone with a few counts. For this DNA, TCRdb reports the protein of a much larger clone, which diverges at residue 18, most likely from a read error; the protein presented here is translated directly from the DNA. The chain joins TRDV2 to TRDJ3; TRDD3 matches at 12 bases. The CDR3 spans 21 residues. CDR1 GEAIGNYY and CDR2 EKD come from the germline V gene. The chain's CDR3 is CACDTSGGYARSSWDTRRMFF. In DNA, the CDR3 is TGTGCCTGTGACACGTCTGGGGGATACGCCCGAAGCTCCTGGGACACCCGACGGATGTTTTTC.

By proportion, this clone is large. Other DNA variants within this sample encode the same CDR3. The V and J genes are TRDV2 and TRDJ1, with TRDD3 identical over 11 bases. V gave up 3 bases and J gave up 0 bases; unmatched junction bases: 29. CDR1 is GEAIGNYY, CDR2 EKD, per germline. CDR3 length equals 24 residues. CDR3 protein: CACDPLVGDTRYPTQRKYTDKLIF. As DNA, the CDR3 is TGTGCCTGTGACCCTTTGGTGGGGGATACGCGGTACCCCACTCAACGCAAATACACCGATAAACTCATCTTT.

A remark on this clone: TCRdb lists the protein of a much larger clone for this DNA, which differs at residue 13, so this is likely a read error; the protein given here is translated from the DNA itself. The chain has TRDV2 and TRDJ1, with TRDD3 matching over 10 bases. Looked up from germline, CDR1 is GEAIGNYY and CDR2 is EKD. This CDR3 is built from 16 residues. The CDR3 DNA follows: TGTGCCTGTGACGTACTGGGGGATTGGAACACCGATAGACTCATCTTT. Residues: CACDVLGDWNTDRLIF.

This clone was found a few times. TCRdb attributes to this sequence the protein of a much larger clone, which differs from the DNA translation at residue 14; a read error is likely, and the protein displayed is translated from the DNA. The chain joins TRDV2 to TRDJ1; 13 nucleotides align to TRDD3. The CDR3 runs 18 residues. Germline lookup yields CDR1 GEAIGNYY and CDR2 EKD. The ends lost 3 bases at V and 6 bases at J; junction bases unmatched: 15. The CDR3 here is CACDYLTGGYEKANKLIF. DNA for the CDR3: TGTGCCTGTGACTACCTTACTGGGGGATACGAGAAGGCCAATAAACTCATCTTT.

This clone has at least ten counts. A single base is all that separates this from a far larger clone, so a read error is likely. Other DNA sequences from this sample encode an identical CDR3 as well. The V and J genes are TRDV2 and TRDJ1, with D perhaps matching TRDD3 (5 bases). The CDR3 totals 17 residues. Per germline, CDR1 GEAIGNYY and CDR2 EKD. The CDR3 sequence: CACDTWAPDGGTDKLIF. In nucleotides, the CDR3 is TGCGCCTGTGACACGTGGGCCCCCGACGGGGGGACCGATAAACTCATCTTT.

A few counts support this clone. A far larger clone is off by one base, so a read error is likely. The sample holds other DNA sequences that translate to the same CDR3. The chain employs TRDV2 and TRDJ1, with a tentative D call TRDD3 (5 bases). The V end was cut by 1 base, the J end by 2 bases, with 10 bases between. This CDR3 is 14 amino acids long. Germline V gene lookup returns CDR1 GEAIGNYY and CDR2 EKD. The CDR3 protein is CACDTVGETDKLIF. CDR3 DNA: TGTGCCTGTGACACGGTTGGGGAAACCGATAAACTCATCTTT.

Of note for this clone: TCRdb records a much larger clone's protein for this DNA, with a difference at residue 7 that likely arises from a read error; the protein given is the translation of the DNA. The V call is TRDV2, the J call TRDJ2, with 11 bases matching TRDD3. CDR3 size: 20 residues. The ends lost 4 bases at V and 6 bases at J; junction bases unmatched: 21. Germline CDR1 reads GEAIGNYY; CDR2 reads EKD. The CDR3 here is CACDPLTPVLGDIGSAQLFF. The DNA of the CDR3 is TGTGCCTGTGATCCTCTCACCCCGGTACTGGGGGATATAGGGTCAGCACAACTCTTCTTT.

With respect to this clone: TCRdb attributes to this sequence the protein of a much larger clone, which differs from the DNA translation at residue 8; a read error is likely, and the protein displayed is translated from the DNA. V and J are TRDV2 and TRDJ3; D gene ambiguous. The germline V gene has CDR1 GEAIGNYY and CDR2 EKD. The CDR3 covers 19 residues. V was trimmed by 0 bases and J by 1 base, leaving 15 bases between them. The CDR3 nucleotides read TGTGCCTGTGACACCGCAACTGTGGGTATTTCCTGGGACACCCGACAGATGTTTTTC. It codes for CACDTATVGISWDTRQMFF.